Presented here are 13 T cell receptor beta chains from one specimen sequenced in a study of T cell responses to AZD1222 COVID-19 vaccine. Libraries were prepared by immunoSEQ multiplex PCR; TCRdb keeps only in-frame clonotypes and omits some of them. The table lists 110,000 to 150,000 clones, 80% to 90% of them singletons. The input for sequencing was peripheral blood, taken on day 0 of AZD1222 vaccination. The receptors were gathered from an adult in good health.

The chain couples TRBV13 to TRBJ2-7, with D uncertain. This CDR3 is built from 14 residues. The V and J ends lost 0 bases and 3 bases respectively, with 9 bases between them. Germline V CDR1 and CDR2: PRHDT, FYEKMQ (reference sequence). CDR3 bases: TGTGCCAGCAGCTTAGGCTCTGGCTACTACGAGCAGTACTTC. Translating it yields CASSLGSGYYEQYF.

The chain joins TRBV6-2 or TRBV6-3 to TRBJ1-2; 9 bases map to TRBD1. The CDR3 covers 17 residues. Germline values: CDR1 MNHEY, CDR2 SVGEGT. Trimming at V came to 2 bases and at J to 2 bases, leaving 9 bases not matched to a gene. The DNA of the CDR3 is TGTGCCAGCAGTTACCTGGGACAGGGAGAGTGGAACTATGGCTACACCTTC. The encoded protein is CASSYLGQGEWNYGYTF.

V gene TRBV19 combines with J gene TRBJ2-1; either TRBD1 or TRBD2 may fit D (5 bases each). The CDR3 sequence is 15 residues long. CDR1 is LNHDA, CDR2 SQIVND, per germline (reference sequence). Trimming left V 5 bases short and J 5 bases short, with 16 bases between. The CDR3 DNA reads TGTGCCAGTAGTTTCCCGGGGCTACTTGACAATGAGCAGTTCTTC. This translates into CASSFPGLLDNEQFF.

CDR3 in amino acids: CASSPGLAGVEQFF. As DNA, the CDR3 is TGTGCCAGCAGCCCGGGACTAGCGGGAGTGGAGCAGTTCTTC. The chain joins TRBV11-2 to TRBJ2-1, with 14 bases fitting TRBD2. The CDR3 is 14 residues long. Germline V gene lookup returns CDR1 SGHAT and CDR2 FQNNGV. Losses at the gene ends were 5 bases for V and 10 bases for J; bases not matched to a gene: 4.

CDR3 DNA: TGTGCCAGCAGTTTCCAACTAGGAAGCACAGATACGCAGTATTTT. This gives the protein CASSFQLGSTDTQYF. The chain uses TRBV28 and TRBJ2-3, with D possibly TRBD2 on 5 matching bases. The CDR3 length is 15 residues. V was clipped by 3 bases and J by 0 bases, with 10 bases between them. Germline lookup yields CDR1 MDHEN and CDR2 SYDVKM.

This clone is a singleton in its sample. The chain links TRBV14 to TRBJ2-1; D may be TRBD2 (6 bases). The CDR3 is 22 amino acids. The ends were cut back, 0 bases at V and 0 bases at J, with 27 bases in the middle. The germline gives CDR1 SGHDN, CDR2 FVKESK. CDR3 amino acids: CASSQDVGVGEWVTSSYNEQFF. DNA of the CDR3: TGTGCCAGCAGCCAAGATGTAGGGGTAGGGGAATGGGTGACTAGCTCCTACAATGAGCAGTTCTTC.

V and J are TRBV29-1 and TRBJ1-2, with no clear D. The germline V and J ends were trimmed by 0 bases and 6 bases, with 11 bases remaining between them. The CDR3 is 13 amino acids. The germline CDR1 and CDR2 sequences are SQVTM and ANQGSEA. Written as DNA, the CDR3 is TGCAGCGTTGAAGATCCCAGAGATCATGGCTACACCTTC. This sequence encodes CSVEDPRDHGYTF.

J is TRBJ2-2 and V is TRBV27; no reliable D call. Trimming pared 2 bases from V and 2 bases from J, leaving 3 bases between. The CDR3 is 13 amino acids. Germline CDR1 and CDR2: MNHEY and SMNVEV (reference sequence). The CDR3: CASSLVNTGELFF. The CDR3 DNA is TGTGCCAGCAGTTTAGTCAACACCGGGGAGCTGTTTTTT.

The chain joins TRBV5-4 to TRBJ2-7, with D tentatively TRBD1 or TRBD2 (5 bases each). Germline V CDR1 and CDR2: SGHNT, YYREEE (reference sequence). The CDR3 totals 14 residues. The V end lost 0 bases, the J end lost 0 bases, and 7 bases lay between the germline ends. The CDR3 spells CASSLEGTSYEQYF. The DNA of the CDR3 is TGTGCCAGCAGCTTGGAAGGGACCTCCTACGAGCAGTACTTC.

The chain is built from TRBV3-1 (or the pseudogene TRBV3-2) and TRBJ1-5; no definite D call. CDR3 length: 13 amino acids. Germline V gene data show CDR1 as LGHDT and CDR2 as YNNKEL (reference sequence). V was clipped by 2 bases and J by 6 bases, with 8 bases between them. CDR3 nucleotide sequence: TGTGCCAGCAGCCAACGGGGAGGTCAGCCCCAGCATTTT. Amino acids: CASSQRGGQPQHF.

The chain couples TRBV3-1 (or the pseudogene TRBV3-2) to TRBJ1-2, with D unclear. The CDR3 length is 15 residues. Trimming shortened V by 0 bases and J by 8 bases, and 16 bases separated the two germline ends. The germline V gene encodes CDR1 LGHDT and CDR2 YNNKEL (reference sequence). CDR3 loop: CASSQDTTSFSGYTF. Written as DNA, the CDR3 is TGTGCCAGCAGCCAAGATACAACCTCTTTCTCGGGCTACACCTTC.

The CDR3 coding sequence is TGTGCCAGCAGTGATGCTCCGGGACAGAGCTCAACTAATGAAAAACTGTTTTTT. As protein: CASSDAPGQSSTNEKLFF. The gene calls are TRBV25-1 and TRBJ1-4; 7 positions agree with TRBD1. The germline V gene has CDR1 MGHDK and CDR2 SYGVNS. CDR3 size: 18 residues. The junction had 10 bases not matched to a gene; V was cut back by 3 bases and J by 0 bases.

The CDR3 sequence is CASSLEGAGGLNQPQHF. The CDR3 DNA follows: TGTGCCAGCAGCTTGGAGGGGGCGGGGGGCCTTAATCAGCCCCAGCATTTT. The chain recombines TRBV5-8 with TRBJ1-5; the match to TRBD1 covers 7 bases. CDR1 and CDR2 from the germline V gene are SGHTS and YDEGEE. With 0 bases clipped from V and 4 bases from J, the junction kept 10 bases outside the gene matches. The CDR3 runs 17 residues.